One and the same sample provided the 15 T cell receptor beta chains below, sequenced in a study of blood T cell repertoires in COVID-19. TCRdb's copy holds only in-frame clones and misses some; the assay was immunoSEQ multiplex PCR. Altogether some 230,000 clones are present, 65% to 90% being singletons, with the ten largest covering just under 7.5%. Input material: peripheral blood. The receptors were gathered from a woman in her 50s with acute or convalescent COVID-19.

This chain connects TRBV28 to TRBJ1-2, with 11 bases identical to TRBD1. Germline CDR1 is MDHEN and CDR2 is SYDVKM. The CDR3 covers 16 residues. V dropped 5 bases and J dropped 4; count of bases not matched to a gene: 9. Here the CDR3 reads CASSPPGTGGIYGYTF. CDR3 sequence (DNA): TGTGCCAGCAGTCCCCCCGGGACAGGGGGGATCTATGGCTACACCTTC.

Only one count was recorded for this clone. The chain couples TRBV6-5 to TRBJ2-7; 7 bases line up with TRBD2. V gave up 6 bases and J gave up 0 bases; unmatched junction bases: 8. Germline CDR1 MNHEY, CDR2 SVGAGI. CDR3 length equals 15 residues. CDR3 region: CASSPVGGVSYEQYF. DNA of the CDR3: TGTGCCAGCAGCCCGGTGGGGGGGGTCTCCTACGAGCAGTACTTC.

The V and J genes are TRBV7-8 and TRBJ1-2, with 9 bases aligning to TRBD1. J was trimmed by 6 bases and V by 4 bases; bases with no gene match: 9. CDR3 size: 15 residues. Germline assignment: CDR1 SGHVS and CDR2 FQNEAQ. The CDR3, as DNA: TGTGCCAGCAGCTCCTATACAGGGGGCGTAAATGGCTACACCTTC. The encoded protein is CASSSYTGGVNGYTF. Full variable domain (outside the CDR3, taken from reference TRBV7-8 and TRBJ1-2): GAGVSQSPRYKVAKRGQDVALRCDPISGHVSLFWYQQALGQGPEFLTYFQNEAQLDKSGLPSDRFFAERPEGSVSTLKIQRTQQEDSAVYLCASSSYTGGVNGYTFGSGTRLTVV.

The chain is built from TRBV5-1 and TRBJ1-2, with D possibly TRBD1 on 5 matching bases. The length of the CDR3 is 16 residues. V shed 0 bases and J shed 4 bases, with 16 bases lying between them. CDR1 and CDR2 from the germline V gene are SGHRS and YFSETQ. The CDR3 region is CASSLGYGGTRYGYTF. The CDR3 DNA follows: TGCGCCAGCAGCTTGGGGTACGGGGGAACCCGCTATGGCTACACCTTC.

This CDR3 is CASSLTPGFLSEQYF. The CDR3 nucleotides read TGTGCCAGCAGCCTAACTCCGGGGTTTTTGTCCGAGCAGTACTTC. The chain is built from TRBV11-3 and TRBJ2-7; possibly TRBD2 for D (5 bases). This CDR3 has 15 residues. Germline V gene lookup returns CDR1 SGHNT and CDR2 YENEEA. The V end was cut by 5 bases, the J end by 6 bases, with 20 bases between.

The rearrangement uses TRBV18 and TRBJ1-1, with unresolved D. Germline V lookup: CDR1 KGHSH, CDR2 LQKENI. This CDR3 comprises 13 residues. Trimming pared 3 bases from V and 6 bases from J, leaving 11 bases between. CDR3 in amino acids: CASSPANPSEAFF. The CDR3 nucleotides read TGTGCCAGCTCACCCGCGAACCCCTCTGAAGCTTTCTTT.

The gene calls are TRBV28 and TRBJ1-1, with D tentatively TRBD1 (5 bases). The CDR3 loop spans 14 amino acids. CDR1 and CDR2 (germline): MDHEN, SYDVKM. Trimming stripped 2 bases from V and 1 base from J, with 8 bases between. DNA for the CDR3: TGTGCCAGCAGTTTAGAACAGGAGAACACTGAAGCTTTCTTT. This gives the protein CASSLEQENTEAFF.

The V and J genes are TRBV27 and TRBJ2-6; 8 positions match TRBD1. The CDR3 length is 16 residues. CDR1 is MNHEY and CDR2 is SMNVEV in the germline V gene (reference sequence). The V segment lost 5 bases and the J segment 2 bases; nucleotides outside the gene matches: 5. The CDR3: CASSRQGAPGANVLTF. The CDR3 bases are TGTGCCAGCAGTCGGCAGGGGGCGCCTGGGGCCAACGTCCTGACTTTC.

This chain joins TRBV6-5 and TRBJ2-2, with D maybe TRBD1 (6 bases). Per germline, CDR1 MNHEY and CDR2 SVGAGI. V shed 4 bases and J shed 6 bases, with 12 bases lying between them. The CDR3 length is 14 residues. The CDR3: CASSWRQVAGELFF. CDR3 DNA: TGTGCCAGCAGTTGGCGACAGGTCGCCGGGGAGCTGTTTTTT.

V usage is TRBV5-1 and J usage is TRBJ2-7; 10 bases align to TRBD2. The CDR3 sequence is 18 residues long. Germline-derived CDR1 and CDR2 are SGHRS and YFSETQ. With V trimmed by 0 bases and J by 7 bases, 16 bases remained unmatched. The CDR3 sequence: CASSLVPSGSPTSMEQYF. The DNA of the CDR3 is TGCGCCAGCAGCTTGGTACCTAGCGGGAGCCCAACTTCCATGGAGCAGTACTTC.

This clone turned up a few times. The chain combines TRBV12-3 or TRBV12-4 with TRBJ2-3, with D uncertain. V was pared by 6 bases and J by 8 bases, with 9 bases between. There are 11 residues in the CDR3. The CDR3 DNA reads as TGTGCCAGCAGGTCTACGGGTACGCAGTATTTT. Its translation: CASRSTGTQYF.

The J gene is TRBJ2-1, the V gene TRBV27, with TRBD2 identical over 11 bases. The CDR3 sequence is 14 residues long. Trimming at V came to 3 bases and at J to 10 bases, leaving 5 bases not matched to a gene. Germline CDR1 is MNHEY and CDR2 is SMNVEV (reference sequence). CDR3 nucleotide sequence: TGTGCCAGCAGTTTTTCCGGGACTAGCGGAGAGCAGTTCTTC. Translated: CASSFSGTSGEQFF.

The chain is built from TRBV4-2 and TRBJ1-1; TRBD1 is a possible D gene (6 bases). The CDR3 extends over 17 amino acids. The germline V gene encodes CDR1 LGHNA and CDR2 YNFKEQ. V gave up 4 bases and J gave up 2 bases, with 20 bases separating them. CDR3 region: CASSPQLFGTFNTEAFF. The CDR3 region has the DNA TGTGCCAGCAGCCCACAACTCTTCGGGACATTTAACACTGAAGCTTTCTTT.

This clone occurred once. V is TRBV6-4 and J is TRBJ2-3, with D perhaps matching TRBD1 (5 bases). There are 14 residues in the CDR3. Trimming removed 6 bases from V and 0 bases from J, with 10 bases in between. In germline, CDR1 is MRHNA, CDR2 SNTAGT. The CDR3 sequence is CASSPGFSTDTQYF. The CDR3 DNA reads TGTGCCAGCAGCCCAGGGTTCAGCACAGATACGCAGTATTTT.

J is TRBJ2-3 and V is TRBV7-7; 8 nucleotides align to TRBD1. V dropped 2 bases and J dropped 1; count of bases not matched to a gene: 2. CDR1 and CDR2 from the germline V gene are SSHAT and FNYEAQ (reference sequence). The CDR3 is made up of 15 amino acids. The CDR3 bases are TGTGCCAGCAGCTTATCGGGACAGGGCACAGATACGCAGTATTTT. This codes for CASSLSGQGTDTQYF. Filled out from reference TRBV7-7 and TRBJ2-3, the complete variable domain reads GAGVSQSPRYKVTKRGQDVTLRCDPISSHATLYWYQQALGQGPEFLTYFNYEAQPDKSGLPSDRFSAERPEGSISTLTIQRTEQRDSAMYRCASSLSGQGTDTQYFGPGTRLTVL.